This is a list of T cell receptor beta chains from one sample in a study of T cell repertoires in cytomegalovirus infection. TCRdb passed the reads through MiXCR, listing each CDR3 protein once. The profile shows approximately 200,000 distinct CDR3 sequences, over 20% of them singletons. The sample taken for sequencing was CD8+ T cells from PBMCs. The receptors come from a human donor in good health (CMV status not recorded). Some clones in this sample may be carry-over from other donors' samples. Both conserved end residues are part of each CDR3. The D gene is left open where the match is weak. Size values are once, few and many counts, or a class for expanded clones, and some rows have none.

D | J | size | V | DNA | CDR3
TRBD2 | TRBJ2-3 | few | TRBV11-2 | TGTGCCAGCAGCTCCGTAGCGGGAGGGTACACAGATACGCAGTATTTT | CASSSVAGGYTDTQYF
TRBD1 | TRBJ1-4 | - | TRBV6-5 | TGTGCCAGCAGTTACTCGGACAGGTTCGCCCGTGATTTTGTGGGACTGTTTTTT | CASSYSDRFARDFVGLFF
- | TRBJ1-5 | - | TRBV12-3/TRBV12-4 | TGTGCCAGCAGTTTAGAACAGGGCCATCAGCCCCAGCATTTT | CASSLEQGHQPQHF
- | TRBJ2-7 | few | TRBV7-9 | TGTGCCAGCAGCTTAGAGAGGGGAGACGAGCAGTACTTC | CASSLERGDEQYF
- | TRBJ2-7 | - | TRBV7-6 | TGTGCCAGCAGCTTAGTGGGGGGCGACCTGCACGAGCAGTACTTC | CASSLVGGDLHEQYF
- | TRBJ1-1 | - | TRBV5-1 | TGCGCCAGCAGCTTGGCCGTGGATGTTGGCTCTGAAGCTTTCTTT | CASSLAVDVGSEAFF
TRBD1 | TRBJ2-7 | few | TRBV19 | TGTGCCAGTAGCTTCACCGGGACAGAGGACCCCTACGAGCAGTACTTC | CASSFTGTEDPYEQYF
- | TRBJ2-3 | many | TRBV7-3 | TGTGCCAGCAGCCCGATGGGTCTCTCGGATACGCAGTATTTT | CASSPMGLSDTQYF
TRBD1 | TRBJ2-4 | few | TRBV9 | TGTGCCAGCAGCGAGACAGGGTTTACAGCCAAAAACATTCAGTACTTC | CASSETGFTAKNIQYF
TRBD2 | TRBJ2-1 | - | TRBV24-1 | TGTGCCACCAGTGATTTGGTTGGGCGGGGGGGCAATGAGCAGTTCTTC | CATSDLVGRGGNEQFF
TRBD1 | TRBJ1-1 | - | TRBV5-1 | TGCGCCAGCAGCTACATGACAGGGGGGGCTGAAGCTTTCTTT | CASSYMTGGAEAFF
- | TRBJ2-7 | few | TRBV28 | TGTGCCACCTCCGTGCCTGAAAAAGTTAACTCCTACGAGCAGTACTTC | CATSVPEKVNSYEQYF
- | TRBJ2-2 | few | TRBV28 | TGTGCCAGCAGTTTCCAGTCCTCGTCGATCACCGGGGAGCTGTTTTTT | CASSFQSSSITGELFF
TRBD2 | TRBJ2-7 | few | TRBV20-1 | TGCAGTGCTAGATCACTAGCGTTCTACGAGCAGTACTTC | CSARSLAFYEQYF
- | TRBJ2-7 | many | TRBV7-7 | TGTGCCAGCAGCCCAGGGTACGACTACGAGCAGTACTTC | CASSPGYDYEQYF
- | TRBJ1-2 | many | TRBV7-9 | TGTGCCAGCAGCACCGGGGCTTTAACTGCTGGCTACACCTTC | CASSTGALTAGYTF
- | TRBJ1-1 | - | TRBV2 | TGTGCCAGCGGTGGGAGGTCAGCTTTCTTT | CASGGRSAFF
TRBD2 | TRBJ2-1 | few | TRBV20-1 | TGCAGTGCTCCCTACGGGGGGGCATCCTACAATGAGCAGTTCTTC | CSAPYGGASYNEQFF
TRBD1 | TRBJ2-5 | many | TRBV12-3/TRBV12-4 | TGTGCCAGCAGTTTATCGACCGATAGACGACAGGGGAATAACCAAGAGACCCAGTACTTC | CASSLSTDRRQGNNQETQYF
- | TRBJ2-1 | - | TRBV3-1 | TGTGCCAGCAGCCAAGGCTATGGCCAATCGGAGCAGTTCTTC | CASSQGYGQSEQFF
- | TRBJ2-1 | - | TRBV7-9 | TGTGCCAGCAGCCCAAGCGGGTCCAACAATGAGCAGTTCTTC | CASSPSGSNNEQFF
- | TRBJ2-7 | - | TRBV20-1 | TGCAGTGCTAGGGGGGGACCGGGAAGGAGCTACGAGCAGTACTTC | CSARGGPGRSYEQYF
- | TRBJ1-5 | few | TRBV2 | TGTGCCAGCAGTGAAAAAGGAGGCCTCAATCAGCCCCAGCATTTT | CASSEKGGLNQPQHF
- | TRBJ2-1 | many | TRBV6-2/TRBV6-3 | TGTGCCAGCAGTATGACAGGCGATGAGCAGTTCTTC | CASSMTGDEQFF
TRBD2 | TRBJ2-1 | few | TRBV15 | TGTGCCACCAGTGCGGGAGCGGGGGGCTACAATGAGCAGTTCTTC | CATSAGAGGYNEQFF
- | TRBJ1-1 | few | TRBV9 | TGTGCCAGCAGCGTAGAGGGAAACACTGAAGCTTTCTTT | CASSVEGNTEAFF